Shown below are 10 T cell receptor beta chains from a single sample sequenced in a study of human T cells and chemical hapten exposure (dated by TCRdb to the early 2020s). What the time point label conveys for this sample: healthy volunteer bleed at 2 weeks. Total RNA was extracted from unfractionated whole blood collected in Tempus Blood RNA tubes. Library preparation employed RACE. Data came from a NextSeq 500. The public reads were quality trimmed at Q25 with fastp and then assembled into clones with MiXCR by TCRdb, keeping productive beta chains. CDR3 protein sequences are deduplicated, and each keeps its most common genes and DNA. Across this sample there are some 50,000 distinct CDR3 sequences, with 4.3% seen only once. Approximately 1.6% of the sample lies in the top ten. The sequenced sample consisted of whole blood. Every receptor here comes from a female donor in good health. Some clones in this sample may be carry-over from other donors' samples.

This clonotype was seen ten or more times. This sequence joins TRBV10-3 and TRBJ2-3; 8 positions agree with TRBD1. V gave up 11 bases and J gave up 3 bases; unmatched junction bases: 13. The CDR3 is made up of 15 amino acids. Germline V gives CDR1 ENHRY, CDR2 SYGVKD. The CDR3 sequence is CASTHDRGSTDTQYF. CDR3 bases: TGTGCCTCAACACACGACAGGGGTTCGACAGATACGCAGTATTTT.

Ten or more counts support this clonotype. V usage is TRBV6-4 and J usage is TRBJ2-6; no clear D. V was cut by 6 bases and J by 0 bases, with 6 bases left in between. CDR3 length equals 14 residues. Germline V CDR1 and CDR2: MRHNA, SNTAGT. This CDR3 is CASSPSSGANVLTF. The DNA for the CDR3 is TGTGCCAGCAGCCCCAGCTCTGGGGCCAACGTCCTGACTTTC.

At least ten counts were recorded for this clonotype. The chain is built from TRBV5-1 and TRBJ1-1; 8 positions agree with TRBD1. CDR1 is SGHRS and CDR2 is YFSETQ in the germline V gene. Losses at the gene ends were 1 base for V and 10 bases for J; bases not matched to a gene: 9. The CDR3 totals 14 residues. The CDR3 DNA follows: TGCGCCAGCAGCTTGACCAGGGGGCCGGGGGGAGCTTTCTTT. It yields the protein CASSLTRGPGGAFF.

The chain has TRBV20-1 and TRBJ2-3; a possible D gene is TRBD2 (5 bases). The CDR3 totals 14 residues. The V and J ends lost 1 base and 7 bases respectively, with 15 bases between them. The germline CDR1 and CDR2 sequences are DFQATT and SNEGSKA (reference sequence). The CDR3 loop is CSARAGYFMNTQYF. The CDR3 bases are TGCAGTGCTAGAGCGGGGTACTTTATGAATACGCAGTATTTT.

This chain joins TRBV12-3 or TRBV12-4 and TRBJ2-3; 12 bases line up with TRBD2. Trimming at V came to 4 bases and at J to 4 bases, leaving 15 bases not matched to a gene. The CDR3 sequence is 19 residues long. The CDR3 nucleotides read TGTGCCAGCAGTTCGACTAGCGGGGGACGCCCCAACAGTGCAGATACGCAGTATTTT. This gives the protein CASSSTSGGRPNSADTQYF.

This clonotype was recorded at least ten times. This chain joins TRBV20-1 and TRBJ1-2; D is possibly TRBD1 (6 bases). In germline, CDR1 is DFQATT, CDR2 SNEGSKA (reference sequence). This CDR3 contains 13 residues. Trimming shortened V by 3 bases and J by 4 bases, and 12 bases separated the two germline ends. CDR3 loop: CSASRGTLYGYTF. Here the CDR3 DNA reads TGCAGTGCTAGTAGGGGGACTCTCTATGGCTACACCTTC.

This clonotype was detected ten times or more. V is TRBV7-9 and J is TRBJ2-5; TRBD2 matches 7 bases. The V gene's germline CDR1 is SEHNR and CDR2 FQNEAQ (reference sequence). This CDR3 contains 16 residues. After removal of 5 bases from V and 1 base from J, the junction contained 10 bases not matched to a gene. The CDR3 sequence is CASSPRSGTIQETQYF. The CDR3 bases are TGTGCCAGCAGCCCCAGATCAGGGACTATCCAAGAGACCCAGTACTTC.

This clonotype was seen ten or more times. V is TRBV7-9 and J is TRBJ1-1, with D possibly being TRBD1 (5 bases). Trimming cost V 1 base and J 3 bases, with 9 bases left between them. The germline CDR1 and CDR2 sequences are SEHNR and FQNEAQ (reference sequence). This CDR3 contains 14 residues. CDR3 sequence reads: CASSLGGTDTEAFF. CDR3 sequence (DNA): TGTGCCAGCAGCTTAGGGGGGACGGACACTGAAGCTTTCTTT.

This clonotype was seen ten or more times. V is TRBV7-2 and J is TRBJ1-1; 11 bases line up with TRBD1. The CDR3 is 16 residues long. Germline CDR1 is SGHTA and CDR2 is FQGNSA. Trimming removed 3 bases from V and 5 bases from J; junction bases left unmatched: 8. The CDR3: CASSFFAGQGGTEAFF. The CDR3 DNA follows: TGTGCCAGCAGCTTCTTCGCGGGACAGGGGGGGACTGAAGCTTTCTTT. Looking up the rest from reference TRBV7-2 and TRBJ1-1 gives the full variable domain: GAGVSQSPSNKVTEKGKDVELRCDPISGHTALYWYRQSLGQGLEFLIYFQGNSAPDKSGLPSDRFSAERTGGSVSTLTIQRTQQEDSAVYLCASSFFAGQGGTEAFFGQGTRLTVV.

This clonotype was recorded many times. This chain connects TRBV24-1 to TRBJ2-3; weak D call: TRBD1 (6 bases). CDR3 size: 16 residues. The germline gives CDR1 KGHDR, CDR2 SFDVKD. Deletions cut 7 bases from V and 0 bases from J, with 16 bases between. The CDR3 bases are TGTGCCACCAGCCCGGCAGGGGCACTTAGCACAGATACGCAGTATTTT. Protein: CATSPAGALSTDTQYF.